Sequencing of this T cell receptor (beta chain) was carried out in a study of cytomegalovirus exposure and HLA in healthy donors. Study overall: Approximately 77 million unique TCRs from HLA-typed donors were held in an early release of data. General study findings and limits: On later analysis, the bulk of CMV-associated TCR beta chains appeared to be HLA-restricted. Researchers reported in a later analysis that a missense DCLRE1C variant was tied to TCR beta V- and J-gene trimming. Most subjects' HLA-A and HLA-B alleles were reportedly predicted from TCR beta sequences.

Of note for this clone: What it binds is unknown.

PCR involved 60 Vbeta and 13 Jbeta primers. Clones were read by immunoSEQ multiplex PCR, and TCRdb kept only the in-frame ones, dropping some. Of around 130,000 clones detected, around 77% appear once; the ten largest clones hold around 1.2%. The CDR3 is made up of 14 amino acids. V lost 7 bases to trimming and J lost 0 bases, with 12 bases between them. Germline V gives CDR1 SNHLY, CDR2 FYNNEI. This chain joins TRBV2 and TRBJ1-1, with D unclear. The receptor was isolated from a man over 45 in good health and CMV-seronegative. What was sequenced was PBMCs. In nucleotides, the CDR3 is TGTGCCAGCATTTTCGACACGGTGAACACTGAAGCTTTCTTT. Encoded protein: CASIFDTVNTEAFF.